These 28 T cell receptor beta chains were all obtained from the same sample, sequenced in a study of T-cell memory formation after mild COVID-19. MiXCR, run by TCRdb on the 5' RACE reads, gives a single entry per CDR3 protein. Of some 250,000 distinct CDR3 sequences in the sample, over 8.5% were seen once. Sequenced sample: PBMCs or a T cell subset sorted from them (not recorded which). The receptors here all came from a young man who had mild COVID-19 (a few samples of this study predate the infection). Cell type and time point are not known.

This clonotype was detected only once. The genes are TRBV9 and TRBJ1-4; D is uncertain. This CDR3 spans 15 amino acids. CDR1 is SGDLS and CDR2 is YYNGEE in the germline V gene. V lost 0 bases and J 6 bases, leaving 12 bases between the germline ends. In nucleotides, the CDR3 is TGTGCCAGCAGCGTAGGGCTACGAGAGGATGAAAAACTGTTTTTT. Protein product: CASSVGLREDEKLFF.

This clonotype occurred a few times. The genes are TRBV7-2 and TRBJ2-3; D is unclear. Between the trimmed V and J ends, which lost 5 bases and 2 bases, there was a span of 11 bases. The CDR3 contains 14 residues. Per the germline V gene, CDR1 is SGHTA and CDR2 is FQGNSA. The CDR3 here is CASSPRMTTDTQYF. DNA for the CDR3: TGTGCCAGCAGCCCTAGGATGACCACAGATACGCAGTATTTT.

This clonotype was counted a few times. V and J are TRBV4-3 and TRBJ2-7; a weak D match, TRBD2 (5 bases). The CDR3 is 14 residues long. Germline V CDR1 and CDR2: LGHNA, YSLEER. Trimming stripped 0 bases from V and 3 bases from J, with 9 bases between. The CDR3 loop is CASSQDRAGYEQYF. As DNA, the CDR3 is TGCGCCAGCAGCCAAGATCGCGCGGGCTACGAGCAGTACTTC.

The chain uses TRBV21-1 and TRBJ2-5; the D call TRBD1 from the table was never checked on the DNA. TRBV21-1 is designated a pseudogene. The CDR3 has 19 residues. The CDR3 nucleotides read TGTGCCAGCAGCAAAGGGTGGACAGGGGCCAACGAGGGGGAAGAGACCCAGTACTTC. This translates into CASSKGWTGANEGEETQYF.

This clonotype was detected only a few times. This rearrangement joins TRBV5-1 to TRBJ1-2, with TRBD1 matching over 8 bases. Germline V lookup: CDR1 SGHRS, CDR2 YFSETQ. The CDR3 is 14 residues long. V trimming: 0 bases; J trimming: 8 bases; junction bases outside the gene matches: 6. CDR3 nucleotide sequence: TGCGCCAGCAGCTTGGGACAGGGGTCTCGAGGCTACACCTTC. Protein: CASSLGQGSRGYTF.

The J gene is TRBJ2-7, the V gene TRBV7-2; possibly TRBD1 or TRBD2 for D (5 bases each). Germline V lookup: CDR1 SGHTA, CDR2 FQGNSA. V lost 1 base, J lost 6 bases, and 10 bases lay in between. The CDR3 totals 13 residues. The CDR3 nucleotides read TGTGCCAGCAGCTTAGACGGGGCGGGCGAGCAGTACTTC. Amino acid sequence: CASSLDGAGEQYF.

In its sample, this clonotype was seen a few times. The chain employs TRBV25-1 and TRBJ1-5, with no clear D. This CDR3 has 15 amino acids. Germline CDR1 is MGHDK and CDR2 is SYGVNS. The V end was cut by 9 bases, the J end by 7 bases, with 22 bases between. CDR3 sequence reads: CASSGRESLEQPQHF. CDR3 sequence (DNA): TGTGCCAGTTCAGGTCGGGAGTCTCTAGAGCAGCCCCAGCATTTT.

This rearrangement joins TRBV12-3 or TRBV12-4 to TRBJ2-1, with 10 bases lining up with TRBD2. The V and J ends lost 7 bases and 7 bases, in that order; junction bases with no gene match: 10. CDR3 length equals 15 residues. CDR3 nucleotides: TGTGCCAGCACCCCACGGGGTAGCGGGGGGAATGAGCAGTTCTTC. Protein product: CASTPRGSGGNEQFF.

This clonotype was observed a few times. The chain joins TRBV7-2 to TRBJ2-7; the D gene could be TRBD1 or TRBD2 (5 bases each). The CDR3 extends over 15 amino acids. The V end was cut by 4 bases, the J end by 4 bases, with 17 bases between. Germline CDR1 SGHTA, CDR2 FQGNSA. The DNA for the CDR3 is TGTGCCAGCAGCTCCCCGGACATCGGAGGTTACGAGCAGTACTTC. Amino acids: CASSSPDIGGYEQYF.

To note about this clonotype: Its ends do not fully match the called genes, so a read error is possible. The genes are TRBV6-4 and TRBJ2-2; 7 bases fit TRBD1. Germline CDR1 is MRHNA and CDR2 is SNTAGT. CDR3 length equals 13 residues. This CDR3 reads CASSETGSGEMFF. CDR3 DNA sequence: TGTGCCAGCAGCGAGACAGGGTCCGGGGAGATGTTTTTT.

The CDR3 is CASSLGGTGEKLFF. The CDR3 coding sequence is TGTGCCAGCAGCTTAGGGGGAACTGGAGAAAAACTGTTTTTT. J is TRBJ1-4 and V is TRBV7-6, with unresolved D. The V gene's germline CDR1 is SGHVS and CDR2 FNYEAQ. The CDR3 loop spans 14 amino acids. The V end was cut by 1 base, the J end by 8 bases, with 11 bases between.

This clonotype has only a few counts. The CDR3 DNA sequence: TGCAGTGCATCAAGACCCCCCAACGAGCAGTACTTC. This gives the protein CSASRPPNEQYF. The chain combines TRBV20-1 with TRBJ2-7; D not resolved. V gave up 6 bases and J gave up 5 bases, with 14 bases separating them. The CDR3 covers 12 residues. CDR1 and CDR2 from the germline V gene are DFQATT and SNEGSKA (reference sequence).

This clonotype was seen only a few times. V and J are TRBV13 and TRBJ2-5; TRBD2 aligns across 10 bases. The length of the CDR3 is 16 residues. Trimming cost V 2 bases and J 3 bases; bases outside gene matches: 6. The germline V gene encodes CDR1 PRHDT and CDR2 FYEKMQ (reference sequence). The CDR3 coding sequence is TGTGCCAGCAGCTTAAGGGCCGGACTAGCGGAAGAGACCCAGTACTTC. It encodes CASSLRAGLAEETQYF.

This clonotype was recorded at least ten times. This chain links TRBV7-9 with TRBJ2-1; D gene uncertain. The germline gives CDR1 SEHNR, CDR2 FQNEAQ (reference sequence). Trimming removed 1 base at V and 10 bases at J, with 5 bases between. CDR3 length equals 11 residues. CDR3 loop: CASSLEWEQFF. DNA for the CDR3: TGTGCCAGCAGCTTAGAATGGGAGCAGTTCTTC. Looking up the rest from reference TRBV7-9 and TRBJ2-1 gives the full variable domain: DTGVSQNPRHKITKRGQNVTFRCDPISEHNRLYWYRQTLGQGPEFLTYFQNEAQLEKSRLLSDRFSAERPKGSFSTLEIQRTEQGDSAMYLCASSLEWEQFFGPGTRLTVL.

The CDR3 DNA follows: TGTGCCAGCAGTGGCCCCTGGGCATGGCACGAGCAGTACGTC. Its protein product is CASSGPWAWHEQYV. The chain links TRBV6-1 to TRBJ2-7; no firm D call. V was cut by 4 bases and J by 5 bases, with 15 bases left in between. Germline assignment: CDR1 MNHNS and CDR2 SASEGT. CDR3 length: 14 residues.

There are a few counts of this clonotype. The chain has TRBV5-6 and TRBJ1-6; TRBD1 is a possible D gene (6 bases). The germline CDR1 and CDR2 sequences are SGHDT and YYEEEE. This CDR3 comprises 16 residues. Trimming cost V 4 bases and J 7 bases, with 18 bases left between them. The CDR3 region is CASSRGQSRLNSPLHF. The CDR3 DNA sequence: TGTGCCAGCAGCCGCGGACAGTCAAGACTGAATTCACCCCTCCACTTT.

The rearrangement joins TRBV7-9 to TRBJ1-1; D is ambiguous. Germline CDR1 is SEHNR and CDR2 is FQNEAQ (reference sequence). The CDR3 has 12 residues. V gave up 5 bases and J gave up 1 base, with 5 bases separating them. The CDR3 DNA follows: TGTGCCAGCAGCCCATGGAACACTGAAGCTTTCTTT. This encodes CASSPWNTEAFF.

The rearrangement links TRBV5-1 to TRBJ2-3; either TRBD1 or TRBD2 may supply D (5 bases each). Trimming pared 6 bases from V and 5 bases from J, leaving 19 bases between. Germline CDR1 SGHRS, CDR2 YFSETQ. CDR3 length: 15 residues. The CDR3 protein is CASKSGDLNRDTQYF. For the CDR3, the DNA is TGCGCCAGCAAATCCGGGGACCTCAACAGAGATACGCAGTATTTT.

This clonotype was recorded many times. The chain couples TRBV5-1 to TRBJ2-5, with TRBD2 matching 7 bases. V dropped 1 base and J dropped 3; count of bases not matched to a gene: 3. The CDR3 totals 14 residues. The germline V gene encodes CDR1 SGHRS and CDR2 YFSETQ. The CDR3 sequence is CASSLTLAEETQYF. CDR3 nucleotides: TGCGCCAGCAGCTTGACCCTAGCGGAAGAGACCCAGTACTTC.

This clonotype was observed a few times. This chain connects TRBV7-2 to TRBJ1-1; D ambiguous. V lost 5 bases and J 11 bases, leaving 12 bases between the germline ends. The CDR3 runs 11 residues. The germline V gene has CDR1 SGHTA and CDR2 FQGNSA. The CDR3, as DNA: TGTGCCAGCAGCCTATCCGGAGGGGCTTTCTTT. This encodes CASSLSGGAFF.

V gene TRBV28 combines with J gene TRBJ2-7; D is perhaps TRBD1 (5 bases). The V gene lost 5 bases and the J gene lost 0 bases, with 14 bases spanning the gap. This CDR3 has 15 amino acids. Germline CDR1 reads MDHEN; CDR2 reads SYDVKM. In DNA form, the CDR3 reads TGTGCCAGCAGTACCGCCGACAGTAGCTCCTACGAGCAGTACGTC. Translation: CASSTADSSSYEQYV.

There are a few counts of this clonotype. The chain has TRBV4-3 and TRBJ1-2; D gene ambiguous. The CDR3 runs to 16 residues. The V end lost 1 base, the J end lost 5 bases, and 17 bases lay between the germline ends. The germline V gene encodes CDR1 LGHNA and CDR2 YSLEER. DNA for the CDR3: TGCGCCAGCAGCCAAGGATTGATAATTCCAGCTTATGGCTACACCTTC. Translation: CASSQGLIIPAYGYTF.

CDR3 region: CASSLTGEDYGYTF. The CDR3 DNA sequence: TGTGCCAGCAGTTTGACAGGGGAAGACTATGGCTACACCTTC. The chain employs TRBV5-5 and TRBJ1-2, with 8 bases fitting TRBD1. The V and J ends lost 5 bases and 3 bases, in that order; junction bases with no gene match: 6. Germline CDR1 and CDR2: SGHKS and YYEKEE (reference sequence). The CDR3 covers 14 residues.

This clonotype was counted at least ten times. The V gene is TRBV5-4, the J gene TRBJ1-1; unclear D gene. The CDR3 is 17 residues long. Trimming cost V 4 bases and J 3 bases, with 22 bases left between them. Per germline, CDR1 SGHNT and CDR2 YYREEE (reference sequence). The CDR3 region is CASSQSYQRASDTEAFF. For the CDR3, the DNA is TGTGCCAGCAGCCAGAGCTACCAAAGGGCTTCGGACACTGAAGCTTTCTTT.

The CDR3 region has the DNA TGTGCCAGCAGCTCGGTCAAAAGGGAACGAGAGACCCAGTACTTC. Translating it yields CASSSVKRERETQYF. The chain combines TRBV7-8 with TRBJ2-5, with no clear D. CDR1 and CDR2 (germline): SGHVS, FQNEAQ. This CDR3 region has 15 residues. V was cut by 4 bases and J by 4 bases, with 16 bases left in between.

This clonotype has only a few counts. This rearrangement joins TRBV19 to TRBJ1-1; D gene ambiguous. Between the trimmed V and J ends, which lost 1 base and 0 bases, there was a span of 18 bases. This CDR3 has 18 amino acids. Germline values: CDR1 LNHDA, CDR2 SQIVND (reference sequence). The CDR3 spells CASSIAWGAGGVNTEAFF. DNA for the CDR3: TGTGCCAGTAGTATAGCGTGGGGTGCGGGAGGAGTGAACACTGAAGCTTTCTTT. Full variable domain (remainder filled in from reference TRBV19 and TRBJ1-1): DGGITQSPKYLFRKEGQNVTLSCEQNLNHDAMYWYRQDPGQGLRLIYYSQIVNDFQKGDIAEGYSVSREKKESFPLTVTSAQKNPTAFYLCASSIAWGAGGVNTEAFFGQGTRLTVV.

This clonotype showed up just a few times. The J gene is TRBJ2-2, the V gene TRBV4-3; 10 nucleotides match TRBD2. Germline lookup yields CDR1 LGHNA and CDR2 YSLEER. Unmatched junction bases numbered 7, after V lost 0 bases and J lost 0 bases. The CDR3 is made up of 19 amino acids. The CDR3 spells CASSQDLVAGGANTGELFF. DNA for the CDR3: TGCGCCAGCAGCCAAGATTTGGTAGCGGGGGGCGCGAACACCGGGGAGCTGTTTTTT.

J is TRBJ1-5 and V is TRBV6-2 or TRBV6-3, with D maybe TRBD1 (5 bases). This CDR3 region has 13 residues. Trimming stripped 4 bases from V and 3 bases from J, with 7 bases between. Germline loops: CDR1 MNHEY, CDR2 SVGEGT. This CDR3 is CASSWGVNQPQHF. The CDR3 DNA is TGTGCCAGCAGTTGGGGGGTCAATCAGCCCCAGCATTTT.